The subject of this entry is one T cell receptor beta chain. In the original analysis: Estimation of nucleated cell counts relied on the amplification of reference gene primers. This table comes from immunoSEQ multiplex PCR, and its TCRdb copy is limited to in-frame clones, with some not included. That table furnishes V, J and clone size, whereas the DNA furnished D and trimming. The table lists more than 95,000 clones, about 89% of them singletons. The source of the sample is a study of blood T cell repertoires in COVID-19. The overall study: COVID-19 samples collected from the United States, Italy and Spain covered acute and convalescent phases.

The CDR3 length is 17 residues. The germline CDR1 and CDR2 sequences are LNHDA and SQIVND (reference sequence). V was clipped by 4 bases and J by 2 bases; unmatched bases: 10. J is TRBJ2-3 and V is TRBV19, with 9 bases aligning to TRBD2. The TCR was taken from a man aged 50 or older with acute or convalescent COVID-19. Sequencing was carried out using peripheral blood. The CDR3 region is CASSKKTTSGNTDTQYF. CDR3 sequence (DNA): TGTGCCAGTAGTAAAAAGACGACTAGCGGAAACACAGATACGCAGTATTTT.